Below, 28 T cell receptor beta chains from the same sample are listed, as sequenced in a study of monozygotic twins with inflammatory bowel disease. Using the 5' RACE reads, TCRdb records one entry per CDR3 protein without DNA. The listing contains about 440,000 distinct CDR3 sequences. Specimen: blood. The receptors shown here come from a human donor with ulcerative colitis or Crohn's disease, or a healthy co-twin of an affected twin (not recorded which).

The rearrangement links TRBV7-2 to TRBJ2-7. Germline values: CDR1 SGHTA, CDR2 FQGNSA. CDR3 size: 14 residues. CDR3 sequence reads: CASSLGSQTYEQYF.

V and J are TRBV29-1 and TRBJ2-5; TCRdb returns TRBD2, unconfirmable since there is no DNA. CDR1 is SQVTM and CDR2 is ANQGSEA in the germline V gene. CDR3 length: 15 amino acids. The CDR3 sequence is CSVRRGTSEEETQYF. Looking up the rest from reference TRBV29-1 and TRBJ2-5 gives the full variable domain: SAVISQKPSRDICQRGTSLTIQCQVDSQVTMMFWYRQQPGQSLTLIATANQGSEATYESGFVIDKFPISRPNLTFSTLTVSNMSPEDSSIYLCSVRRGTSEEETQYFGPGTRLLVL.

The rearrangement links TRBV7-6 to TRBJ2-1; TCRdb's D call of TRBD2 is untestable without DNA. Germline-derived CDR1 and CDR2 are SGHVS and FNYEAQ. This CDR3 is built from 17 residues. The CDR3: CASSPKHTSGGAYEQFF.

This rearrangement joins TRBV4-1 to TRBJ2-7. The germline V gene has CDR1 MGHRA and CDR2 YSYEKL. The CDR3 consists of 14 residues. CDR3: CASSQAPGSYEQYF.

The CDR3 protein is CSVAGGGNIQYF. The chain uses TRBV29-1 and TRBJ2-4; TCRdb indicates TRBD1, and absent DNA this call remains unverified. The germline V gene encodes CDR1 SQVTM and CDR2 ANQGSEA. The CDR3 loop spans 12 amino acids.

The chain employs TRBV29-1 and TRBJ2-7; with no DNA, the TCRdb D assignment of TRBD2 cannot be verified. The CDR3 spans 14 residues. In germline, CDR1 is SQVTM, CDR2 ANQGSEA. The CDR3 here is CSVFLGAQSYEQYF.

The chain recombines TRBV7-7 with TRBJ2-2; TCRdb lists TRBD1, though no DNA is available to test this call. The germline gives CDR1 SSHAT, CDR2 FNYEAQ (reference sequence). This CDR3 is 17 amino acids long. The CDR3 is CASSPFKTGQNTGELFF.

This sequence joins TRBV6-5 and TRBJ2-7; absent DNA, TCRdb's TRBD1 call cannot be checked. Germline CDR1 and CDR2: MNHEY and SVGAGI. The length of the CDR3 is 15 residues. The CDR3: CASSSRTARQWEQYF.

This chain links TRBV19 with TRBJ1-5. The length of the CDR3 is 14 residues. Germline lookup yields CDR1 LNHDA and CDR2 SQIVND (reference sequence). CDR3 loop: CASSIEEGNQPQHF.

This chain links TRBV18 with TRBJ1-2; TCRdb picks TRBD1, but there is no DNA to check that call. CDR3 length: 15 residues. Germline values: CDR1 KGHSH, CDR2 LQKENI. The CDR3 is CASSPPSGPNYGYTF. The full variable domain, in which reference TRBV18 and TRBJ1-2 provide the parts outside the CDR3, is NAGVMQNPRHLVRRRGQEARLRCSPMKGHSHVYWYRQLPEEGLKFMVYLQKENIIDESGMPKERFSAEFPKEGPSILRIQQVVRGDSAAYFCASSPPSGPNYGYTFGSGTRLTVV.

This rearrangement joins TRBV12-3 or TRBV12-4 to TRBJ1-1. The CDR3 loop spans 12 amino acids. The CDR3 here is CASSFKRTEAFF.

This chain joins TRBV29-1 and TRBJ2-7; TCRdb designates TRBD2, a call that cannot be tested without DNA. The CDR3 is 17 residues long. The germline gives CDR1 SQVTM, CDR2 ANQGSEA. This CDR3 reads CSVGRLAGGPGNHEQYF.

CDR3 residues: CASSQYSSYEQYF. The chain has TRBV18 and TRBJ2-7. This CDR3 region has 13 residues. The V gene's germline CDR1 is KGHSH and CDR2 LQKENI.

CDR3 in amino acids: CASRSRTRPYNEQFF. The chain combines TRBV28 with TRBJ2-1; TCRdb lists TRBD1, though no DNA is available to test this call. CDR3 length: 15 amino acids. In germline, CDR1 is MDHEN, CDR2 SYDVKM.

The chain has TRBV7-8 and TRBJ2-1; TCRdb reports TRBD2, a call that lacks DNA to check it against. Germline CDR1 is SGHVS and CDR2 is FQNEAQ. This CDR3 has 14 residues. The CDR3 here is CASSFGLLENEQFF. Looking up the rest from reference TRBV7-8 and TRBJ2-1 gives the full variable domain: GAGVSQSPRYKVAKRGQDVALRCDPISGHVSLFWYQQALGQGPEFLTYFQNEAQLDKSGLPSDRFFAERPEGSVSTLKIQRTQQEDSAVYLCASSFGLLENEQFFGPGTRLTVL.

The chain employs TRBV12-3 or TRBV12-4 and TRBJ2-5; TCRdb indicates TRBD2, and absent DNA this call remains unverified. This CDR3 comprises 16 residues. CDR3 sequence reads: CASTLNALTSGETQYF.

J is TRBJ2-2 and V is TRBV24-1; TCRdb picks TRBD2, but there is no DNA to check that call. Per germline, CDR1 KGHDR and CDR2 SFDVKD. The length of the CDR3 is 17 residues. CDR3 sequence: CATSDLVGSVNTGELFF.

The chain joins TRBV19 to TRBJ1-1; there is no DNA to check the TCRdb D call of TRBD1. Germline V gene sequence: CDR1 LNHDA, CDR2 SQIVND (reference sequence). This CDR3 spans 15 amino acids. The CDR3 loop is CASIKQGDMNTEAFF.

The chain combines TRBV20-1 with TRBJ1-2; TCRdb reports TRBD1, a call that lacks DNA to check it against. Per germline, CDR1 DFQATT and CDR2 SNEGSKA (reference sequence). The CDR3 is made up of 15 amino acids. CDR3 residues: CSARERQGANYGYTF.

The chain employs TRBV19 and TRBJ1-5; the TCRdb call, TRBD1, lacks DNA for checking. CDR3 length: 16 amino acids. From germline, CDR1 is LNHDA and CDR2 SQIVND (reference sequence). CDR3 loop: CASSHSGETGNQPQHF.

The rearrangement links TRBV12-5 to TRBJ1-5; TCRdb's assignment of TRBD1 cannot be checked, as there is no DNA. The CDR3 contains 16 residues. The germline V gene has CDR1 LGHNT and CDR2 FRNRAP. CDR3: CASGPRVRRGYQPQHF.

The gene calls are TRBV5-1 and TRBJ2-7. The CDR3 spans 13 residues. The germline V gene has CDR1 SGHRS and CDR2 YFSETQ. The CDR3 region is CASSPDRSYEQYF.

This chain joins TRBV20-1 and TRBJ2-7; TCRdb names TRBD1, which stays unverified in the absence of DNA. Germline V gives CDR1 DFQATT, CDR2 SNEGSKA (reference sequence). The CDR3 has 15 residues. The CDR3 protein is CSARAGDRGRHEQYF.

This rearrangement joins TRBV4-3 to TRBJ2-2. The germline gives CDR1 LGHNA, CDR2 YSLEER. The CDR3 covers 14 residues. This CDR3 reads CASSQGLFTGELFF.

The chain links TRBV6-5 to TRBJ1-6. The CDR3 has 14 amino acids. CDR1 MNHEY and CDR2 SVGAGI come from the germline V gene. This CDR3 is CASSLGGNRSPLHF.

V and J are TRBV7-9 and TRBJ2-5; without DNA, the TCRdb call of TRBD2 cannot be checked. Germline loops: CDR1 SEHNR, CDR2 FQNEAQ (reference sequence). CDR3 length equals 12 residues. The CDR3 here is CASTTGVWSQYF. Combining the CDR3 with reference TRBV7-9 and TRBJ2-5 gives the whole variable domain DTGVSQNPRHKITKRGQNVTFRCDPISEHNRLYWYRQTLGQGPEFLTYFQNEAQLEKSRLLSDRFSAERPKGSFSTLEIQRTEQGDSAMYLCASTTGVWSQYFGPGTRLLVL.

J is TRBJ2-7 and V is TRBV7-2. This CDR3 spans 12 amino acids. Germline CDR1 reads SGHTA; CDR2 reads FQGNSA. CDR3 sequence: CASSFLGNEQYF.

The CDR3 sequence: CASSQVGIQYF. The chain couples TRBV3-1 to TRBJ2-4. Germline V CDR1 and CDR2: LGHDT, YNNKEL (reference sequence). The CDR3 extends over 11 amino acids.